The present T cell receptor (beta chain) was sequenced within a study of shared clonotypes between healthy human individuals. Study outcomes and limitations: Around 5% was the fraction of naive CD4 clonotypes found shared across several donors.

The repertoire was sequenced with immunoSEQ multiplex PCR; TCRdb's copy has only in-frame clones and lacks some. Of about 710,000 clones listed, 55% to 85% are singletons. As for this clone: Its antigen is still unknown.

Sequencing input: memory CD4+ T cells sorted from blood. Subset defined: CD45RA-negative fraction. The TCR originated in a woman between 25 and 40 years old in good health.

The CDR3 region has the DNA TGCGCCAGCAGGTTAGGACTAGCGGGCGGGAGCTCCTACGAGCAGTACTTC. It translates to CASRLGLAGGSSYEQYF. The chain is built from TRBV5-1 and TRBJ2-7; 11 positions match TRBD2. The CDR3 has 17 residues. CDR1 is SGHRS and CDR2 is YFSETQ in the germline V gene. J was trimmed by 0 bases and V by 5 bases; bases with no gene match: 10.